The sequence of this T cell receptor (beta chain) was determined in a study of cytomegalovirus exposure and HLA in healthy donors. General observations from the study: TCR beta chains numbering some 160 were designated cytomegalovirus-associated. Across donors, most TCRs were seen rarely, yet some public ones were widespread. The classifier was said to identify cytomegalovirus status with high specificity and sensitivity.

CDR1 and CDR2 (germline): SGDLS, YYNGEE. CDR3 size: 13 residues. V was pared by 1 base and J by 2 bases, with 6 bases between. A word on this clone: Antigen unknown.

Here immunoSEQ multiplex PCR was the method, and the copy in TCRdb shows in-frame clones only, minus some. The sample has some 320,000 clones, 87% seen once. This chain links TRBV9 with TRBJ1-1; D is unclear. Source material: PBMCs. This clonotype originated in a woman in her twenties or thirties in good health and CMV-seropositive. As DNA, the CDR3 is TGTGCCAGCAGCGTATTTGACAACACTGAAGCTTTCTTT. Amino acid sequence: CASSVFDNTEAFF. Variable domain in full (rest from reference TRBV9 and TRBJ1-1): DSGVTQTPKHLITATGQRVTLRCSPRSGDLSVYWYQQSLDQGLQFLIQYYNGEERAKGNILERFSAQQFPDLHSELNLSSLELGDSALYFCASSVFDNTEAFFGQGTRLTVV.